These 23 T cell receptor beta chains share one sample of origin, sequenced in a study of human T cells and chemical hapten exposure. The time point here: patch test 3, about 24 weeks after DPC sensitization. Indicated treatment: therapeutic diphenylcyclopropenone sensitization with weekly scalp DPC. One entry per CDR3 protein results from TCRdb running MiXCR on the RACE reads. The sample lists about 160,000 distinct CDR3 sequences, roughly a quarter occurring once. The sequences come from whole blood, collected in connection with sensitization to the hapten diphenylcyclopropenone (DPC). Every receptor here comes from a woman under 30 with alopecia areata. Some clones in this sample may be carry-over from other donors' samples.

This clonotype was seen a handful of times. The chain joins TRBV11-2 to TRBJ2-2, with 10 positions matching TRBD1. CDR3 size: 15 residues. The V segment lost 4 bases and the J segment 4 bases; nucleotides outside the gene matches: 3. Germline V CDR1 and CDR2: SGHAT, FQNNGV. The CDR3: CASSWGQGPTGELFF. Written as DNA, the CDR3 is TGTGCCAGCAGCTGGGGACAGGGGCCCACCGGGGAGCTGTTTTTT.

Only a few counts were recorded for this clonotype. The genes are TRBV4-3 and TRBJ2-3, with TRBD2 matching 12 bases. V lost 4 bases to trimming and J lost 2 bases; unmatched junction nucleotides: 10. Looked up from germline, CDR1 is LGHNA and CDR2 is YSLEER. This CDR3 is 18 amino acids long. DNA for the CDR3: TGCGCCAGCAGCCCTACCCCGGCTAGCGGGGGGGCCACAGATACGCAGTATTTT. This encodes CASSPTPASGGATDTQYF.

This clonotype was counted a few times. The V call is TRBV6-5, the J call TRBJ1-4, with unresolved D. Trimming took off 5 bases at V and 0 bases at J, with 19 bases between the two ends. The CDR3 sequence is 18 residues long. Germline V gene data show CDR1 as MNHEY and CDR2 as SVGAGI. DNA of the CDR3: TGTGCCAGCAGTCTGGGAGACCGGAACCTTGCAACTAATGAAAAACTGTTTTTT. Protein sequence: CASSLGDRNLATNEKLFF.

This clonotype showed up just a few times. The gene calls are TRBV5-6 and TRBJ2-5; the match to TRBD1 covers 8 bases. The CDR3 totals 14 residues. J was trimmed by 5 bases and V by 4 bases; bases with no gene match: 7. Germline V gives CDR1 SGHDT, CDR2 YYEEEE. The CDR3 is CASSGYRGVETQYF. In nucleotides, the CDR3 is TGTGCCAGCAGCGGATACAGGGGGGTGGAGACCCAGTACTTC. The variable domain in full, completed from reference TRBV5-6 and TRBJ2-5, reads DAGVTQSPTHLIKTRGQQVTLRCSPKSGHDTVSWYQQALGQGPQFIFQYYEEEERQRGNFPDRFSGHQFPNYSSELNVNALLLGDSALYLCASSGYRGVETQYFGPGTRLLVL.

This clonotype was seen at least ten times. This chain uses TRBV7-3 with TRBJ2-5; possibly TRBD2 for D (6 bases). The V and J ends lost 2 bases and 5 bases respectively, with 15 bases between them. There are 15 residues in the CDR3. Germline CDR1 reads SGHTA; CDR2 reads FQGTGA. This CDR3 reads CASSLGGGAVETQYF. DNA of the CDR3: TGTGCCAGCAGCTTAGGCGGAGGGGCAGTGGAGACCCAGTACTTC. Using reference TRBV7-3 and TRBJ2-5 for the parts outside the CDR3, the full variable domain is GAGVSQTPSNKVTEKGKYVELRCDPISGHTALYWYRQSLGQGPEFLIYFQGTGAADDSGLPNDRFFAVRPEGSVSTLKIQRTERGDSAVYLCASSLGGGAVETQYFGPGTRLLVL.

DNA for the CDR3: TGTGCCAGCACCTGGACAGCCCTTAGGGAGCAGTACTTC. Translation: CASTWTALREQYF. V and J are TRBV6-1 and TRBJ2-7, with D perhaps matching TRBD1 (6 bases). The germline V gene has CDR1 MNHNS and CDR2 SASEGT. Trimming shortened V by 7 bases and J by 7 bases, and 17 bases separated the two germline ends. The CDR3 runs to 13 residues.

This rearrangement joins TRBV5-1 to TRBJ1-2, with unresolved D. Germline-derived CDR1 and CDR2 are SGHRS and YFSETQ. Trimming cost V 0 bases and J 7 bases, with 7 bases left between them. This CDR3 contains 12 residues. The CDR3 loop reads CASSLESVGYTF. Written as DNA, the CDR3 is TGCGCCAGCAGCTTGGAATCAGTTGGCTACACCTTC.

This clonotype was observed a handful of times. V gene TRBV12-3 or TRBV12-4 combines with J gene TRBJ1-1; D is uncertain. V shed 6 bases and J shed 3 bases, with 23 bases lying between them. The CDR3 is 17 residues long. CDR3 sequence: CASRQMSLGGPYTEAFF. The CDR3 DNA reads TGTGCCAGCAGGCAAATGTCCTTAGGCGGCCCCTACACTGAAGCTTTCTTT.

This clonotype was recorded at least ten times. This sequence joins TRBV25-1 and TRBJ2-3; D is perhaps TRBD1 (6 bases). This CDR3 contains 15 residues. Trimming removed 3 bases from V and 2 bases from J, with 12 bases in between. Germline lookup yields CDR1 MGHDK and CDR2 SYGVNS. The CDR3 DNA sequence: TGTGCCAGCAGTGACAGGACAGATATCACAGATACGCAGTATTTT. This translates into CASSDRTDITDTQYF.

The chain couples TRBV11-2 to TRBJ2-1, with D uncertain. The germline gives CDR1 SGHAT, CDR2 FQNNGV. The CDR3 has 13 residues. With 5 bases removed from V and 8 bases from J, the gap between germline ends came to 13 bases. This chain's CDR3 is CASSPTWVHEQFF. In DNA, the CDR3 is TGTGCCAGCAGCCCGACCTGGGTGCATGAGCAGTTCTTC.

This clonotype was seen once. V is TRBV2 and J is TRBJ2-4; D is undetermined. Deletions cut 3 bases from V and 9 bases from J, with 12 bases between. Germline V gene sequence: CDR1 SNHLY, CDR2 FYNNEI. This CDR3 comprises 13 residues. The DNA for the CDR3 is TGTGCCAGCAGTGACCACTCGCAAAGCATTCAGTACTTC. It translates to CASSDHSQSIQYF.

This chain links TRBV6-2 or TRBV6-3 with TRBJ2-7, with D tentatively TRBD2 (5 bases). Germline assignment: CDR1 MNHEY and CDR2 SVGEGT. The CDR3 is 18 amino acids. V shed 0 bases and J shed 1 base, with 19 bases lying between them. Written as DNA, the CDR3 is TGTGCCAGCAGTTACTCCCCATCGCGTGGGAGCAGGTCCTACGAGCAGTACTTC. Translation: CASSYSPSRGSRSYEQYF.

The chain employs TRBV10-3 and TRBJ2-5, with TRBD2 matching over 7 bases. CDR1 is ENHRY, CDR2 SYGVKD, per germline. V lost 9 bases, J lost 0 bases, and 4 bases stayed unmatched. This CDR3 has 13 residues. The CDR3 region is CAIAGTNQETQYF. For the CDR3, the DNA is TGTGCCATAGCCGGGACTAACCAAGAGACCCAGTACTTC.

There are a few counts of this clonotype. V usage is TRBV12-3 or TRBV12-4 and J usage is TRBJ2-5, with unresolved D. CDR3 size: 15 residues. With 6 bases removed from V and 3 bases from J, the gap between germline ends came to 17 bases. DNA for the CDR3: TGTGCCAGCAGCCCCGGCGGTACGTTAAAAGAGACCCAGTACTTC. Protein product: CASSPGGTLKETQYF.

In nucleotides, the CDR3 is TGTGCCACCAGTGATTTGTGGGCCACTGAAGCTTTCTTT. As protein: CATSDLWATEAFF. This chain links TRBV24-1 with TRBJ1-1; no firm D call. Germline V gene sequence: CDR1 KGHDR, CDR2 SFDVKD. V was cut by 0 bases and J by 4 bases, with 5 bases left in between. This CDR3 comprises 13 residues.

This chain joins TRBV2 and TRBJ1-5; D might be TRBD1 (5 bases). The CDR3 is 12 residues long. Trimming removed 6 bases from V and 4 bases from J, with 7 bases in between. CDR1 and CDR2 from the germline V gene are SNHLY and FYNNEI. The CDR3 DNA sequence: TGTGCCAGCAGGAGGGGTAATCAGCCCCAGCATTTT. Protein product: CASRRGNQPQHF.

The V gene is TRBV18, the J gene TRBJ2-1, with 16 bases aligning to TRBD2. Trimming at V came to 5 bases and at J to 9 bases, leaving 10 bases not matched to a gene. CDR1 is KGHSH and CDR2 is LQKENI in the germline V gene. This CDR3 contains 17 residues. The CDR3 protein is CASSSPGTSGRASEQFF. CDR3 nucleotide sequence: TGTGCCAGCTCATCTCCCGGGACTAGCGGGAGGGCCAGTGAGCAGTTCTTC.

This clonotype occurred a few times. V gene TRBV2 combines with J gene TRBJ1-4; tentatively, D is TRBD1 (5 bases). The CDR3 is 14 amino acids. Germline CDR1 SNHLY, CDR2 FYNNEI. Trimming removed 6 bases at V and 8 bases at J, with 16 bases between. The CDR3, as DNA: TGTGCCAGCAGGGAAAGGGGATCTGTCGAAAAACTGTTTTTT. Amino acid sequence: CASRERGSVEKLFF.

This clonotype has only a few counts. This chain joins TRBV29-1 and TRBJ1-1; D is ambiguous. The V gene's germline CDR1 is SQVTM and CDR2 ANQGSEA. Trimming stripped 3 bases from V and 1 base from J, with 3 bases between. The CDR3 covers 11 residues. The CDR3, as DNA: TGCAGCGTTGACACGAACACTGAAGCTTTCTTT. Translated: CSVDTNTEAFF.

V and J are TRBV6-5 and TRBJ2-1; 11 nucleotides agree with TRBD2. Looked up from germline, CDR1 is MNHEY and CDR2 is SVGAGI. There are 13 residues in the CDR3. V shed 1 base and J 11 bases; nucleotides not matched to a gene: 1. The CDR3 spells CASSYLTSGKQFF. The CDR3 bases are TGTGCCAGCAGTTACTTGACTAGCGGGAAGCAGTTCTTC.

The V gene is TRBV21-1, the J gene TRBJ2-1; the D call TRBD1 from the table was never checked on the DNA. TRBV21-1 is a pseudogene segment. This CDR3 region has 16 residues. CDR3 protein: CASRLRGSPLYNEQFF. CDR3 in DNA: TGTGCCAGCAGACTTCGGGGTAGCCCCCTTTACAATGAGCAGTTCTTC.

The chain recombines TRBV6-2 or TRBV6-3 with TRBJ2-3; 12 nucleotides match TRBD2. V lost 1 base to trimming and J lost 1 base; unmatched junction nucleotides: 0. CDR1 is MNHEY and CDR2 is SVGEGT in the germline V gene. This CDR3 has 16 residues. The CDR3 region is CASSYWTSGGTDTQYF. CDR3 DNA sequence: TGTGCCAGCAGTTACTGGACTAGCGGGGGCACAGATACGCAGTATTTT.

The chain links TRBV15 to TRBJ2-7, with D unclear. The CDR3 sequence is 15 residues long. V was trimmed by 0 bases and J by 3 bases, leaving 12 bases between them. Germline loops: CDR1 LNHNV, CDR2 YYDKDF (reference sequence). Written as DNA, the CDR3 is TGTGCCACCAGCAGAGATGGTAGGGTGGACTACGAGCAGTACTTC. It is translated as CATSRDGRVDYEQYF.